This T cell receptor (beta chain) emerged from a study of response to subunit inactivated influenza vaccine (dated by TCRdb to about 2018). Context from the whole study: Deep quantitative profiling of the T cell receptor repertoire was used in the study to follow responses to a trivalent subunit inactivated influenza vaccine.

The library was made by RT-PCR. The sequencer was an Illumina HiSeq 2500. Starting from the raw public reads, TCRdb applied fastp trimming at Q25, assembled clones with MiXCR and retained in-frame beta chains. Records with the same CDR3 protein are collapsed into one entry carrying the most frequent genes and DNA. The sample table lists some 850,000 distinct CDR3 sequences, approximately 17% of them with a count of one. The ten largest clonotypes hold approximately 11% of the sample. There are 14 amino acids in the CDR3, from cysteine to phenylalanine inclusive. Left in the record is the CDR3 DNA by itself, 42 bases read in frame from the first base. The junction shows trimming of 5 bases on V and 1 base on J, plus 11 bases between the germline ends. Beyond this particular receptor, the publication reports: It was suggested by the authors that each seasonal influenza vaccination may recruit only a limited number of new T cells.

Details on this clonotype: The specificity of this receptor is unknown. No qualities accompany the bases; no much larger clone lies one base away.

The clonotype comes from a man aged 50-60 years who received an inactivated influenza vaccine. Donor details come from another sample of the same person, matched by shared clones. The sample consisted of PBMCs from blood, taken 4 to 6 days after vaccination. The chain is encoded by TRBV12-3 or TRBV12-4 joined to TRBJ2-5; a weak D assignment points to TRBD1 (6 bases agree). The DNA sequence follows: TGTGCCAGCAGTGCCAGGACAGTCCAAGAGACCCAGTACTTC. The encoded protein is CASSARTVQETQYF.